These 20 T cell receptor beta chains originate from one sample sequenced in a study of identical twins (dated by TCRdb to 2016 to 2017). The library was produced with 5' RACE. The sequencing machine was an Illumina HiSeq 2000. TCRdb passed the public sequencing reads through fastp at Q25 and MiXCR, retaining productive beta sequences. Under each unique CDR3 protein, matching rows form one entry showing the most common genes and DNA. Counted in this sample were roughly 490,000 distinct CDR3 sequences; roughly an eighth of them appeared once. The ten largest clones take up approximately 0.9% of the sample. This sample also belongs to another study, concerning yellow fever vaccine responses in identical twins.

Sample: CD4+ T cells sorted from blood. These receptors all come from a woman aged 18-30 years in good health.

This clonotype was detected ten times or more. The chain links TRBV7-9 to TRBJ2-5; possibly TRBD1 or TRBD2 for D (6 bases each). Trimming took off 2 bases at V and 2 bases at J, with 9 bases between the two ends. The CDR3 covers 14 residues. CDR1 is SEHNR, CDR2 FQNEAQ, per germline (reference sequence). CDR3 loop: CASSLQGRQETQYF. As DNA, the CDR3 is TGTGCCAGCAGCTTACAGGGGAGGCAAGAGACCCAGTACTTC.

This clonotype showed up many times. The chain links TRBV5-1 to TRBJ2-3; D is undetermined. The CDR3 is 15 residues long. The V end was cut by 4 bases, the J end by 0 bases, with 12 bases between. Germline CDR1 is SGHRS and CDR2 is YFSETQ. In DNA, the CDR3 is TGCGCCAGCAGCAACCGGGCCGGCAGCACAGATACGCAGTATTTT. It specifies CASSNRAGSTDTQYF.

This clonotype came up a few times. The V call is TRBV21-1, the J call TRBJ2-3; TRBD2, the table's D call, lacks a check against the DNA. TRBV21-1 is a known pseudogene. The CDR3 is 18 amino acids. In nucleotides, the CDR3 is TGTGCCAGCAGCAAAGACCCTTCGGCGGGGGGGAACACAGATACGCAGTATTTT. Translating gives CASSKDPSAGGNTDTQYF.

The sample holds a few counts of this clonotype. CDR3 amino acids: CASSLLDRVGEQYF. CDR3 nucleotide sequence: TGTGCCAGCAGCTTACTAGATCGGGTTGGCGAGCAGTACTTC. The chain carries TRBV7-2 and TRBJ2-7, with D uncertain. Looked up from germline, CDR1 is SGHTA and CDR2 is FQGNSA. This CDR3 is 14 amino acids long. Deletions cut 2 bases from V and 6 bases from J, with 14 bases between.

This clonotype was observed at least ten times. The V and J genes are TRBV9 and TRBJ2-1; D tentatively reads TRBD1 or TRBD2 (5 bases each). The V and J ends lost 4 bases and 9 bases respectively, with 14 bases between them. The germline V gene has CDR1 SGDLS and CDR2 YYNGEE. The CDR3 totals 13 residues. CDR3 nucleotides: TGTGCCAGCAGCCAAGCGACCGGGACTGAGCAGTTCTTC. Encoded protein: CASSQATGTEQFF.

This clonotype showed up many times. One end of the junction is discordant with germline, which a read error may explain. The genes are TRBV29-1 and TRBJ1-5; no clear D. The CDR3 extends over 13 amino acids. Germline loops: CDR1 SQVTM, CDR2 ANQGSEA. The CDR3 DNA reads TGCAGCGTTCAAGAGAACTTCAATCAGCCCCAGCATTTT. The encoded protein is CSVQENFNQPQHF.

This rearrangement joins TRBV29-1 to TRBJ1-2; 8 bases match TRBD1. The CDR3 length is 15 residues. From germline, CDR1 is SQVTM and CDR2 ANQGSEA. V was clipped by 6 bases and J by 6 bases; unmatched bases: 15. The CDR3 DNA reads TGCAGCGTCCCGATATCCTGGACAGGGAAAAATGGCTACACCTTC. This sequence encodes CSVPISWTGKNGYTF.

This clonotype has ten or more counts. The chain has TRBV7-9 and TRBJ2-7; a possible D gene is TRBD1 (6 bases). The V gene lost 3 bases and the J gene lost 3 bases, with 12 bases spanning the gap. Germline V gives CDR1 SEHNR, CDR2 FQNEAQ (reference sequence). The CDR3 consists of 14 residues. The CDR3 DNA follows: TGTGCCAGCAGCTTTCGGTTGGACAGCTACGAGCAGTACTTC. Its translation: CASSFRLDSYEQYF.

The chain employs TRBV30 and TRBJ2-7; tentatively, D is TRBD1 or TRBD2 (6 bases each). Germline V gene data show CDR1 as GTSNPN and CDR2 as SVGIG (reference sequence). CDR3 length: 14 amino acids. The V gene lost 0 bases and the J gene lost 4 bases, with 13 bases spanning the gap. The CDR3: CAWSVSGGEYEQYF. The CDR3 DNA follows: TGTGCCTGGAGTGTATCCGGGGGCGAATACGAGCAGTACTTC.

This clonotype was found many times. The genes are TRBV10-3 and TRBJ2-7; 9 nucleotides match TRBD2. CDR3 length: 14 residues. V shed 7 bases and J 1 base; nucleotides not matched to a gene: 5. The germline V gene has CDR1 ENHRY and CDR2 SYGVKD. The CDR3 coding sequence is TGTGCCATCAATACCAGCGGGAGGTCCTACGAGCAGTACTTC. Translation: CAINTSGRSYEQYF.

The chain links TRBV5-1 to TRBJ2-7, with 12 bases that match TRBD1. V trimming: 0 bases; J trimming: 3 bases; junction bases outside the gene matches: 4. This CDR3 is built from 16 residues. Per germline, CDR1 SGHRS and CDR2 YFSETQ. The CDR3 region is CASSLGGTGGVYEQYF. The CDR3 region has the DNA TGCGCCAGCAGCTTGGGGGGGACAGGGGGCGTCTACGAGCAGTACTTC.

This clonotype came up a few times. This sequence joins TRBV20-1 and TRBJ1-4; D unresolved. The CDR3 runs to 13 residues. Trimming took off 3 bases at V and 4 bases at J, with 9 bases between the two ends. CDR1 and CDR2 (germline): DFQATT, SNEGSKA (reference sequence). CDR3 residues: CSASHLNNEKLFF. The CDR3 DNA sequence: TGCAGTGCTAGCCACCTGAATAATGAAAAACTGTTTTTT.

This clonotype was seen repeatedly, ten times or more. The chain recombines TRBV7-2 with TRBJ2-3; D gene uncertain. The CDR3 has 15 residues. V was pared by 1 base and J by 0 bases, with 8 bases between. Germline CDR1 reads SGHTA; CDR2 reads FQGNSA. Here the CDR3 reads CASSLGADSTDTQYF. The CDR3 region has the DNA TGTGCCAGCAGCTTAGGGGCGGACAGCACAGATACGCAGTATTTT.

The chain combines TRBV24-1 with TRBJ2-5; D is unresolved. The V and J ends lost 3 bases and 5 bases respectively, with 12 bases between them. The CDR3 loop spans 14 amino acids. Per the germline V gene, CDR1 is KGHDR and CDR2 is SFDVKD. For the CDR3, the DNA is TGTGCCACCAGTGATCCGGACGGTGGGGAGACCCAGTACTTC. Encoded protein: CATSDPDGGETQYF.

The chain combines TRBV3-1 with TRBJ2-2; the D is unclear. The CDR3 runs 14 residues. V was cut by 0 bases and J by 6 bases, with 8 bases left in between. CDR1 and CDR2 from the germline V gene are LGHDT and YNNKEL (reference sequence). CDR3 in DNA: TGTGCCAGCAGCCAAGATCTGGGCCCCGGGGAGCTGTTTTTT. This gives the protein CASSQDLGPGELFF.

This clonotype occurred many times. The CDR3 is CASSSLSTSSYNEQFF. The CDR3 DNA reads as TGCGCCAGCAGCTCCCTATCCACTAGCTCCTACAATGAGCAGTTCTTC. The chain is built from TRBV5-1 and TRBJ2-1, with a possible D match to TRBD2 (5 bases). The V gene's germline CDR1 is SGHRS and CDR2 YFSETQ. This CDR3 is built from 16 residues. V lost 3 bases to trimming and J lost 0 bases, with 13 bases between them.

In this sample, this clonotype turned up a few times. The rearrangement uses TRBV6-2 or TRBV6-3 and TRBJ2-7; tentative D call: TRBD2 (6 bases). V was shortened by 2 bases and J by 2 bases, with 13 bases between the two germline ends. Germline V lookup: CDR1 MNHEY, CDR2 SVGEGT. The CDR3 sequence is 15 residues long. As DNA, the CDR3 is TGTGCCAGCAGTTACGGGCTAGCGCCGACCTACGAGCAGTACTTC. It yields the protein CASSYGLAPTYEQYF.

The CDR3 nucleotides read TGTGCCAGCAGTTTAGTCCAGGATGAGCAGTTCTTC. Protein sequence: CASSLVQDEQFF. The V gene is TRBV28, the J gene TRBJ2-1; D is unresolved. V shed 2 bases and J shed 8 bases, with 7 bases lying between them. The CDR3 loop spans 12 amino acids. The germline gives CDR1 MDHEN, CDR2 SYDVKM.

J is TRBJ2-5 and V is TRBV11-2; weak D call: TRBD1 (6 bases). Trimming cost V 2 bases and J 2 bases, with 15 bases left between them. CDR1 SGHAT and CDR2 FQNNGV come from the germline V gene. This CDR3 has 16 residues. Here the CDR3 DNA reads TGTGCCAGCAGCTTATACCTCAGGGGCCCACAAGAGACCCAGTACTTC. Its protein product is CASSLYLRGPQETQYF.

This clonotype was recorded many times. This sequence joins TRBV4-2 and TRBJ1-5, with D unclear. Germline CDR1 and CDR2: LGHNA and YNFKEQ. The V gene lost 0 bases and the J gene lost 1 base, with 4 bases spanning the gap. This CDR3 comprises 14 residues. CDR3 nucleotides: TGTGCCAGCAGCCAAGACGCAAGCAATCAGCCCCAGCATTTT. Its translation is CASSQDASNQPQHF.